The present T cell receptor (beta chain) was sequenced within a study of T cell responses to AZD1222 COVID-19 vaccine. Study conclusions and caveats: Clonal diversity may have been underestimated in mostly white British donors. Close to half of spike-specific TCRs reportedly recognize unmutated variant regions. Once two AZD1222 doses were given, Spike-specific TCR breadth and depth went up. Spike-wide coverage was observed for vaccine-associated CD4 TCRs, with dominant responses at 160-218 and 743-854.

Germline V gene sequence: CDR1 LNHDA, CDR2 SQIVND (reference sequence). This CDR3 region has 16 residues. V dropped 6 bases and J dropped 2 bases, with 19 bases sitting between them. As for this clone: Antigen specificity is unknown.

Generated by immunoSEQ multiplex PCR, the TCRdb table keeps only in-frame clones and is missing some. The table has 100,000 to 120,000 clones, around 81% seen once. The chain has TRBV19 and TRBJ1-1, with D perhaps matching TRBD1 (5 bases). The material was peripheral blood, obtained on day 0 of AZD1222 vaccination. This receptor was taken from an adult in good health. The CDR3 loop reads CASSSPRGRGNTEAFF. The CDR3 DNA reads as TGTGCCAGTAGCTCCCCTAGGGGAAGGGGCAACACTGAAGCTTTCTTT.